This TCR beta chain comes out of a study of beta chain features in type 1 diabetes. Study-level points and caveats: Type 1 diabetes patients had moderately but significantly shorter TCRB CDR3s in all four CD4+ subsets.

As regards this clone: Antigen: not known.

Expressed TCRB transcripts were sequenced because the entire RNA isolate underwent reverse transcription. Clones were sequenced by immunoSEQ multiplex PCR, and TCRdb holds only the in-frame ones, with some missing. Of 250,000 or so clones listed, 55% to 70% are singletons. The germline V gene has CDR1 SNHLY and CDR2 FYNNEI. Between the trimmed V and J ends, which lost 6 bases and 2 bases, there was a span of 8 bases. There are 13 residues in the CDR3. The TCR originated in a man aged 25 to 40 in good health. The chain couples TRBV2 to TRBJ1-5; D remains unclear. The sequencing sample was made of naive CD4+ T cells from blood. CDR3 in DNA: TGTGCCAGCAGGTCCTTTGGCAATCAGCCCCAGCATTTT. This gives the protein CASRSFGNQPQHF.